The present T cell receptor beta chain was sequenced within a study of human CD8 memory T cell subsets. Germline V CDR1 and CDR2: MDHEN, SYDVKM. The CDR3 totals 17 residues. Construction of TCR beta libraries was accomplished by means of UMI-labeled 5' RACE. Reanalyzing the 5' RACE reads, TCRdb keeps one entry per CDR3 protein, without DNA. The table for this sample gives fewer than 15,000 distinct CDR3 sequences. The chain combines TRBV28 with TRBJ2-3; there is no DNA to check the TCRdb D call of TRBD2. This sequence was found in a human donor in good health. Sequenced sample: CD8+ T cells from PBMCs. The CDR3 loop is CASSLPTTSGSTDTQYF.